This paragraph reports one T cell receptor beta chain. What it binds is unknown. It was with 60 Vbeta and 13 Jbeta primers that the PCR ran. Sequencing was performed with immunoSEQ multiplex PCR; in TCRdb, only in-frame clones are kept and a portion is missing. The sample lists 150,000 to 200,000 clones; 81% were seen once. The sample comes from a study of cytomegalovirus exposure and HLA in healthy donors. Regarding the study as a whole: CMV antigen specificity was confirmed in vitro for a few CMV-associated chains.

The specimen sequenced was PBMCs. The sequence came from a woman under 30 in good health and CMV-seropositive.

This CDR3 is CASSSYAQGGRGEQYF. The CDR3 DNA follows: TGCGCCAGCAGCTCCTACGCCCAGGGGGGACGGGGCGAGCAGTACTTC. The chain employs TRBV5-1 and TRBJ2-7; D is perhaps TRBD1 (7 bases). The V end lost 3 bases, the J end lost 6 bases, and 22 bases lay between the germline ends. In germline, CDR1 is SGHRS, CDR2 YFSETQ. CDR3 size: 16 residues.